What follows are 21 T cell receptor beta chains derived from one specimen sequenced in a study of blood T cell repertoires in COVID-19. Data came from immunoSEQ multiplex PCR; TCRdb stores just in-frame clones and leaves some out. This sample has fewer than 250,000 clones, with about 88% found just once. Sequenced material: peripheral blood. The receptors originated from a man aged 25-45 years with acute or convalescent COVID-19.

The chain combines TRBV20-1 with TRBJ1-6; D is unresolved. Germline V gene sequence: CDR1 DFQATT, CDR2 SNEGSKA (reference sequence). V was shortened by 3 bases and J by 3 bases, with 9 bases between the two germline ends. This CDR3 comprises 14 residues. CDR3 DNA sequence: TGCAGTGCTAGTTATACAGTCTATAATTCACCCCTCCACTTT. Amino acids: CSASYTVYNSPLHF.

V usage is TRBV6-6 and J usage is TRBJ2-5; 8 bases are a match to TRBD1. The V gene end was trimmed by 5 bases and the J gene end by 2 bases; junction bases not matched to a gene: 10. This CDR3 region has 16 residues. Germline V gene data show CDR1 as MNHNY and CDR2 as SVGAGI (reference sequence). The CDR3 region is CASSRNRGSVQETQYF. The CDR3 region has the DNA TGTGCCAGCAGTCGAAACAGGGGGAGTGTGCAAGAGACCCAGTACTTC.

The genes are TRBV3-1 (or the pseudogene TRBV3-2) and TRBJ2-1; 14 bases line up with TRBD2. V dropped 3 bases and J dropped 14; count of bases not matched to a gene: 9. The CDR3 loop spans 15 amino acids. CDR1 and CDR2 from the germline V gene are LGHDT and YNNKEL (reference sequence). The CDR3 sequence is CASSHAGTSGSLEFF. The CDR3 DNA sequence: TGTGCCAGCAGCCACGCCGGGACTAGCGGGAGTTTAGAGTTCTTC.

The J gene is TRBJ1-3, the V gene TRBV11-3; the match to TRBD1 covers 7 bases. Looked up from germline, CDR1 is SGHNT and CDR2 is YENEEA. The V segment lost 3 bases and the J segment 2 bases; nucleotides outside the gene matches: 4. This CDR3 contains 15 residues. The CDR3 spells CASSLGDRPGNTIYF. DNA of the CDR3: TGTGCCAGCAGCTTGGGGGACAGACCTGGAAACACCATATATTTT. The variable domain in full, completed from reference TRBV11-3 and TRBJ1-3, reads EAGVVQSPRYKIIEKKQPVAFWCNPISGHNTLYWYLQNLGQGPELLIRYENEEAVDDSQLPKDRFSAERLKGVDSTLKIQPAELGDSAVYLCASSLGDRPGNTIYFGEGSWLTVV.

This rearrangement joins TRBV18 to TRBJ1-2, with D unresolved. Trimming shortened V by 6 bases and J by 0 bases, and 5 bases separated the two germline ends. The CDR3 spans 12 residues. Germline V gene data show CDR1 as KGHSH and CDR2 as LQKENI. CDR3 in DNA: TGTGCCAGCTCTGAGTCTAACTATGGCTACACCTTC. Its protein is CASSESNYGYTF.

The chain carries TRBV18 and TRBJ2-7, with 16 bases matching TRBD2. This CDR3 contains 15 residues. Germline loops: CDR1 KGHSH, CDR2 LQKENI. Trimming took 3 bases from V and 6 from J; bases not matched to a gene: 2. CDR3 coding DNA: TGTGCCAGCTCACCGGGACTAGCGGGAGGGCGCGAGCAGTACTTC. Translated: CASSPGLAGGREQYF.

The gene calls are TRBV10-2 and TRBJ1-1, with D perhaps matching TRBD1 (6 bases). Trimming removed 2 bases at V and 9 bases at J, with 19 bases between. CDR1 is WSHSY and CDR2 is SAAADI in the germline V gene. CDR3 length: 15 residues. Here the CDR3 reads CASSEDRHLTRQAFF. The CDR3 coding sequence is TGCGCCAGCAGTGAGGACAGGCACCTCACAAGACAAGCTTTCTTT.

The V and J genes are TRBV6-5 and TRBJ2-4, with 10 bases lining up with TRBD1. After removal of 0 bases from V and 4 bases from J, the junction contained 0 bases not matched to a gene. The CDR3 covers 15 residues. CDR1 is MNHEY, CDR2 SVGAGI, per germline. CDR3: CASSYSGQGKNIQYF. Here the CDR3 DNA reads TGTGCCAGCAGTTACTCGGGACAGGGGAAAAACATTCAGTACTTC.

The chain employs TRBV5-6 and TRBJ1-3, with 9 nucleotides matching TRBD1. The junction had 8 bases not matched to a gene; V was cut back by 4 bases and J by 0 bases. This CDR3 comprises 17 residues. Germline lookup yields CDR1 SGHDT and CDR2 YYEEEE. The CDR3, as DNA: TGTGCCAGCAGCCACACCGGGACAGGGATCTCTGGAAACACCATATATTTT. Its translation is CASSHTGTGISGNTIYF.

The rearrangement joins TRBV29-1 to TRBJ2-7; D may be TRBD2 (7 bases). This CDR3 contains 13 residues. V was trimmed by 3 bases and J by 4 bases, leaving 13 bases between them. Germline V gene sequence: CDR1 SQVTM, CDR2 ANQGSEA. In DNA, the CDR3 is TGCAGCGTTGACTTCGGGGGGCGGTACGAGCAGTACTTC. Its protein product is CSVDFGGRYEQYF.

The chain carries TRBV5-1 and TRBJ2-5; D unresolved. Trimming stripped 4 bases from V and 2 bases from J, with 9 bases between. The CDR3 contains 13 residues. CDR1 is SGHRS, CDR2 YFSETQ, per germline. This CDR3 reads CASSTTEQETQYF. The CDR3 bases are TGCGCCAGCAGCACCACAGAACAAGAGACCCAGTACTTC.

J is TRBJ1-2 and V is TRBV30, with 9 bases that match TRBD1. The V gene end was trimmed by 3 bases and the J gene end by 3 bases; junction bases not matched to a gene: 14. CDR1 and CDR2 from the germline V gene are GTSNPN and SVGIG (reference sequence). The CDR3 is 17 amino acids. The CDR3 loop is CAWRRGTGLLKDYGYTF. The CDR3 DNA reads TGTGCCTGGAGACGCGGGACAGGGCTTTTGAAGGACTATGGCTACACCTTC.

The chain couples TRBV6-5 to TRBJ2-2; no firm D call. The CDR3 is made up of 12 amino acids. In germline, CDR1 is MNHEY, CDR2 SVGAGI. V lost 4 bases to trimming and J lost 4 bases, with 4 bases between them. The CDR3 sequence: CASSLFTGELFF. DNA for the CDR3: TGTGCCAGCAGTTTATTCACCGGGGAGCTGTTTTTT.

DNA of the CDR3: TGTGCCAGCTCACCTAAGACAGCCTACTACGAGCAGTACTTC. Translated, it gives CASSPKTAYYEQYF. This sequence joins TRBV18 and TRBJ2-7; weak D call: TRBD1 (5 bases). The V and J ends lost 3 bases and 3 bases respectively, with 12 bases between them. Germline V gives CDR1 KGHSH, CDR2 LQKENI. This CDR3 contains 14 residues. The variable domain in full, completed from reference TRBV18 and TRBJ2-7, reads NAGVMQNPRHLVRRRGQEARLRCSPMKGHSHVYWYRQLPEEGLKFMVYLQKENIIDESGMPKERFSAEFPKEGPSILRIQQVVRGDSAAYFCASSPKTAYYEQYFGPGTRLTVT.

CDR3 nucleotides: TGCAGCGTTAGAGACCTGTGGGGGGACACTGAAGCTTTCTTT. It specifies CSVRDLWGDTEAFF. The chain links TRBV29-1 to TRBJ1-1; tentative D call: TRBD1 (5 bases). Germline CDR1 reads SQVTM; CDR2 reads ANQGSEA. The V gene lost 5 bases and the J gene lost 3 bases, with 16 bases spanning the gap. The CDR3 sequence is 14 residues long.

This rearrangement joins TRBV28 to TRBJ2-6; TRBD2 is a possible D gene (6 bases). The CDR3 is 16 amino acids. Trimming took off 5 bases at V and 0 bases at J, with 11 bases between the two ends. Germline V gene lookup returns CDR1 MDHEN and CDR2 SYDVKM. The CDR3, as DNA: TGTGCCAGCAGTCTTGGGGGGAGCTCTGGGGCCAACGTCCTGACTTTC. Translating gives CASSLGGSSGANVLTF.

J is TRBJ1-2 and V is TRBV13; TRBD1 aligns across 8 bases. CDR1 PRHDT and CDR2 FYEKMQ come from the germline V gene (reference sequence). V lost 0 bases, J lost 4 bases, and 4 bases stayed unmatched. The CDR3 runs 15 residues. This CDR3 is CASSLGTGDPYGYTF. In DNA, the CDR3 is TGTGCCAGCAGCTTAGGGACAGGGGACCCCTATGGCTACACCTTC.

The CDR3 is CASSQGVTGANVLTF. DNA for the CDR3: TGCGCCAGCAGCCAAGGCGTCACTGGGGCCAACGTCCTGACTTTC. The chain recombines TRBV4-1 with TRBJ2-6; D gene uncertain. This CDR3 comprises 15 residues. Germline CDR1 is MGHRA and CDR2 is YSYEKL. V was shortened by 1 base and J by 2 bases, with 6 bases between the two germline ends.

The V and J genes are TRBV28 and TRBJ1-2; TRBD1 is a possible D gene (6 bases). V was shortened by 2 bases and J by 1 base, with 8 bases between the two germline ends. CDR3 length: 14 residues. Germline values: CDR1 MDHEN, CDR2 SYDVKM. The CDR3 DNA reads TGTGCCAGCAGTTTAGAACAGGGTAACTATGGCTACACCTTC. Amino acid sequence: CASSLEQGNYGYTF.

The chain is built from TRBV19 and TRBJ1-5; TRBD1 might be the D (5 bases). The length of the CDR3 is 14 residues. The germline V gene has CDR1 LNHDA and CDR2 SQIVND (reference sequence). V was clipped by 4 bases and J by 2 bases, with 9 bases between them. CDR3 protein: CASSRTGGNQPQHF. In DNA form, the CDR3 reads TGTGCCAGTAGTAGAACAGGAGGCAATCAGCCCCAGCATTTT.

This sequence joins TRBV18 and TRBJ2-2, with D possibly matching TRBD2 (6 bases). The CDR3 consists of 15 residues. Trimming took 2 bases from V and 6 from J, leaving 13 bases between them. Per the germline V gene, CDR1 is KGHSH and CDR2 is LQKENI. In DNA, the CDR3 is TGTGCCAGCTCACCAGTTAGAGCGGGCGCCGGGGAGCTGTTTTTT. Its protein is CASSPVRAGAGELFF.